These 30 T cell receptor beta chains were sequenced from one sample in a study of control samples from healthy donors and cancer patients. The protocol was immunoSEQ multiplex PCR, while the TCRdb copy is restricted to in-frame clones and leaves out a portion. The table shows 150,000 to 180,000 clones, with approximately 94% occurring only once. Sequencing was performed on blood. The receptors were sampled from a man between 35 and 55 years old in good health.

The rearrangement joins TRBV28 to TRBJ1-5, with TRBD1 as a possible D gene (5 bases). The V end lost 5 bases, the J end lost 2 bases, and 13 bases lay between the germline ends. Germline V CDR1 and CDR2: MDHEN, SYDVKM. The CDR3 has 15 amino acids. The CDR3 here is CASSPSQGGNQPQHF. As DNA, the CDR3 is TGTGCCAGCAGTCCAAGTCAGGGAGGCAATCAGCCCCAGCATTTT.

The CDR3 loop is CASSLKGGFYARTF. CDR3 bases: TGTGCCAGCAGTTTGAAGGGCGGTTTCTATGCGAGGACCTTC. The V gene is TRBV28, the J gene TRBJ1-2; D not certain. With 3 bases removed from V and 14 bases from J, the gap between germline ends came to 22 bases. Germline CDR1 MDHEN, CDR2 SYDVKM. The CDR3 totals 14 residues.

The chain combines TRBV6-2 or TRBV6-3 with TRBJ2-7, with 10 nucleotides matching TRBD1. The CDR3 is 15 amino acids. The V segment lost 4 bases and the J segment 3 bases; nucleotides outside the gene matches: 6. Germline V gene sequence: CDR1 MNHEY, CDR2 SVGEGT. This chain's CDR3 is CASSSGTGAFYEQYF. CDR3 nucleotides: TGTGCCAGCAGTTCCGGGACAGGGGCGTTCTACGAGCAGTACTTC.

The CDR3 sequence: CATSDSSRGTTEAFF. CDR3 sequence (DNA): TGTGCCACCAGTGATTCCTCCAGGGGTACTACTGAAGCTTTCTTT. The chain joins TRBV24-1 to TRBJ1-1; TRBD1 is a possible D gene (6 bases). The CDR3 runs to 15 residues. Between the trimmed V and J ends, which lost 2 bases and 5 bases, there was a span of 14 bases. Germline V CDR1 and CDR2: KGHDR, SFDVKD.

This chain joins TRBV10-2 and TRBJ1-5, with unresolved D. V lost 0 bases and J lost 3, with 9 bases in between. The CDR3 extends over 15 amino acids. In germline, CDR1 is WSHSY, CDR2 SAAADI. The CDR3: CASSESSQVNQPQHF. CDR3 in DNA: TGCGCCAGCAGTGAGTCGAGTCAGGTCAATCAGCCCCAGCATTTT.

The chain joins TRBV5-8 to TRBJ1-1; 8 bases agree with TRBD1. Losses at the gene ends were 5 bases for V and 1 base for J; bases not matched to a gene: 7. Germline CDR1 and CDR2: SGHTS and YDEGEE. The CDR3 has 15 amino acids. CDR3 DNA: TGTGCCAGCAGACCCCGACAGGGGAGGAACACTGAAGCTTTCTTT. Protein sequence: CASRPRQGRNTEAFF. Based on the CDR3 plus reference TRBV5-8 and TRBJ1-1, the full variable domain is EAGVTQSPTHLIKTRGQQATLRCSPISGHTSVYWYQQALGLGLQFLLWYDEGEERNRGNFPPRFSGRQFPNYSSELNVNALELEDSALYLCASRPRQGRNTEAFFGQGTRLTVV.

The chain couples TRBV28 to TRBJ1-2; the match to TRBD1 covers 10 bases. Germline V gene sequence: CDR1 MDHEN, CDR2 SYDVKM. The CDR3 is made up of 16 amino acids. The V and J ends lost 5 bases and 2 bases, in that order; junction bases with no gene match: 8. The CDR3 DNA follows: TGTGCCAGCAGTCCTGCCTGGGACAGGGGAAACTATGGCTACACCTTC. As protein: CASSPAWDRGNYGYTF.

The genes are TRBV10-1 and TRBJ1-1; D ambiguous. V shed 3 bases and J shed 4 bases, with 9 bases lying between them. There are 13 residues in the CDR3. Germline V CDR1 and CDR2: WNHNN, SYGVQD (reference sequence). CDR3 sequence: CASSDHRGTEAFF. The CDR3 nucleotides read TGCGCCAGCAGTGACCACCGGGGCACTGAAGCTTTCTTT.

The chain carries TRBV28 and TRBJ1-3; unclear D gene. The V and J ends lost 6 bases and 0 bases respectively, with 15 bases between them. CDR1 MDHEN and CDR2 SYDVKM come from the germline V gene. The CDR3 has 16 residues. The CDR3 spells CASRTPDLLSGNTIYF. Written as DNA, the CDR3 is TGTGCCAGCAGGACTCCCGACCTCCTCTCTGGAAACACCATATATTTT.

This sequence joins TRBV12-3 or TRBV12-4 and TRBJ2-1; no reliable D call. This CDR3 region has 10 residues. V lost 9 bases, J lost 4 bases, and 4 bases lay in between. CDR3 coding DNA: TGTGCCAGTGGGTACAATGAGCAGTTCTTC. Amino acid sequence: CASGYNEQFF.

The gene calls are TRBV19 and TRBJ1-2; 7 nucleotides agree with TRBD1. J lost 4 bases, V lost 0 bases, and 8 bases had no gene match. Germline V lookup: CDR1 LNHDA, CDR2 SQIVND (reference sequence). The CDR3 is 16 residues long. The CDR3 loop is CASSIEGGQNFYGYTF. In nucleotides, the CDR3 is TGTGCCAGTAGTATAGAGGGGGGACAGAACTTCTATGGCTACACCTTC. The full variable domain, in which reference TRBV19 and TRBJ1-2 provide the parts outside the CDR3, is DGGITQSPKYLFRKEGQNVTLSCEQNLNHDAMYWYRQDPGQGLRLIYYSQIVNDFQKGDIAEGYSVSREKKESFPLTVTSAQKNPTAFYLCASSIEGGQNFYGYTFGSGTRLTVV.

Concerning this clone itself: In the same sample, other DNA sequences code for this CDR3. The chain joins TRBV27 to TRBJ1-2; D gene ambiguous. This CDR3 is 14 amino acids long. Germline V gene lookup returns CDR1 MNHEY and CDR2 SMNVEV (reference sequence). Trimming took 1 base from V and 2 from J, leaving 8 bases between them. As DNA, the CDR3 is TGTGCCAGCAGTTTATACCGGGAAAACTATGGCTACACCTTC. This sequence encodes CASSLYRENYGYTF.

About this clone itself: This same CDR3 is encoded by further DNA sequences in the sample. The DNA for the CDR3 is TGTGCCACCAGTGATACCGGGACGGGGAACACTGAAGCTTTCTTT. Translating gives CATSDTGTGNTEAFF. This sequence joins TRBV24-1 and TRBJ1-1, with D perhaps TRBD1 (5 bases). V lost 3 bases and J lost 1, with 11 bases in between. Germline-derived CDR1 and CDR2 are KGHDR and SFDVKD. The CDR3 runs 15 residues.

The V and J genes are TRBV25-1 and TRBJ1-4; D call uncertain. CDR3 length: 16 amino acids. CDR1 is MGHDK, CDR2 SYGVNS, per germline. Trimming took 5 bases from V and 2 from J, leaving 15 bases between them. CDR3 coding DNA: TGTGCCAGCAGTCGAGGGCCAGTCGGGACTAATGAAAAACTGTTTTTT. Protein: CASSRGPVGTNEKLFF.

The V and J genes are TRBV3-1 (or the pseudogene TRBV3-2) and TRBJ2-3; the match to TRBD2 covers 12 bases. The junction had 3 bases not matched to a gene; V was cut back by 2 bases and J by 0 bases. Germline assignment: CDR1 LGHDT and CDR2 YNNKEL (reference sequence). This CDR3 is built from 17 residues. CDR3 coding DNA: TGTGCCAGCAGCCAAACCCTAGCGGGGGGGAGCACAGATACGCAGTATTTT. As protein: CASSQTLAGGSTDTQYF.

This clone was seen a single time. This chain links TRBV9 with TRBJ2-3, with TRBD2 matching over 8 bases. V lost 0 bases, J lost 5 bases, and 8 bases stayed unmatched. The CDR3 extends over 16 amino acids. Germline CDR1 SGDLS, CDR2 YYNGEE. The CDR3: CASSVEGLAGRDTQYF. In nucleotides, the CDR3 is TGTGCCAGCAGCGTAGAAGGGCTAGCGGGCCGAGATACGCAGTATTTT.

The rearrangement uses TRBV14 and TRBJ2-1; no reliable D call. V was trimmed by 1 base and J by 5 bases, leaving 9 bases between them. The CDR3 sequence is 14 residues long. Germline values: CDR1 SGHDN, CDR2 FVKESK. The CDR3 region is CASSQVVTDNEQFF. In nucleotides, the CDR3 is TGTGCCAGCAGCCAAGTTGTGACGGACAATGAGCAGTTCTTC.

The chain carries TRBV29-1 and TRBJ2-2; D may be TRBD2 (7 bases). The CDR3 has 13 amino acids. Germline values: CDR1 SQVTM, CDR2 ANQGSEA. The V and J ends lost 3 bases and 7 bases respectively, with 12 bases between them. The CDR3 loop is CSVERGGVGELFF. CDR3 DNA: TGCAGCGTTGAGAGGGGGGGGGTCGGGGAGCTGTTTTTT.

This chain joins TRBV7-9 and TRBJ1-6; 7 bases map to TRBD1. Germline loops: CDR1 SEHNR, CDR2 FQNEAQ (reference sequence). The V segment lost 1 base and the J segment 4 bases; nucleotides outside the gene matches: 10. The CDR3 loop spans 18 amino acids. CDR3 coding DNA: TGTGCCAGCAGCTTAGAGACGGTTAGGGGACAGTATAATTCACCCCTCCACTTT. Residues: CASSLETVRGQYNSPLHF.

On this clone: The sample contains more than one DNA sequence encoding this CDR3. The chain links TRBV19 to TRBJ1-1; no definite D call. Germline loops: CDR1 LNHDA, CDR2 SQIVND (reference sequence). CDR3 size: 14 residues. V was pared by 3 bases and J by 0 bases, with 8 bases between. The CDR3 bases are TGTGCCAGTAGTATCGGCGGAATGAACACTGAAGCTTTCTTT. Its protein product is CASSIGGMNTEAFF.

The rearrangement joins TRBV3-1 (or the pseudogene TRBV3-2) to TRBJ1-1; D gene uncertain. The germline V gene has CDR1 LGHDT and CDR2 YNNKEL (reference sequence). The CDR3 runs to 11 residues. The ends were cut back, 3 bases at V and 10 bases at J, with 9 bases in the middle. This CDR3 is CASSHRGGAFF. The CDR3 DNA sequence: TGTGCCAGCAGCCACCGCGGTGGAGCTTTCTTT.

This clone has only one observation. The chain has TRBV12-3 or TRBV12-4 and TRBJ2-7, with D unclear. This CDR3 is built from 13 residues. Trimming shortened V by 2 bases and J by 5 bases, and 10 bases separated the two germline ends. The CDR3 coding sequence is TGTGCCAGCAGTTTAATCAGAAGGGACGAGCAGTACTTC. It translates to CASSLIRRDEQYF.

The chain links TRBV18 to TRBJ1-4; D is uncertain. The CDR3 runs to 13 residues. Germline V lookup: CDR1 KGHSH, CDR2 LQKENI. The germline V and J ends were trimmed by 6 bases and 0 bases, with 5 bases remaining between them. The CDR3 loop is CASSRATNEKLFF. The CDR3 DNA sequence: TGTGCCAGCTCCCGTGCAACTAATGAAAAACTGTTTTTT.

The rearrangement uses TRBV30 and TRBJ1-1; D possibly corresponds to TRBD1 (6 bases). Looked up from germline, CDR1 is GTSNPN and CDR2 is SVGIG (reference sequence). Trimming cost V 2 bases and J 4 bases, with 17 bases left between them. The CDR3 extends over 15 amino acids. CDR3 bases: TGTGCCTGGAGTAGGGAGGGGATCAGGGGCACTGAAGCTTTCTTT. Amino acids: CAWSREGIRGTEAFF.

This chain links TRBV2 with TRBJ1-1; unclear D gene. With 4 bases removed from V and 4 bases from J, the gap between germline ends came to 7 bases. Germline assignment: CDR1 SNHLY and CDR2 FYNNEI. The CDR3 consists of 12 residues. The CDR3 DNA reads as TGTGCCAGCAGTGGGACGGGCACTGAAGCTTTCTTT. Translated: CASSGTGTEAFF.

The V gene is TRBV7-2, the J gene TRBJ2-7; D may be TRBD1 (5 bases). The CDR3 contains 12 residues. V lost 2 bases and J 7 bases, leaving 9 bases between the germline ends. Germline CDR1 is SGHTA and CDR2 is FQGNSA. For the CDR3, the DNA is TGTGCCAGCAGCTTATGGGGCAGAGAGCAGTACTTC. Translated, it gives CASSLWGREQYF.

This chain links TRBV5-4 with TRBJ2-7; TRBD2 matches at 10 bases. V lost 2 bases to trimming and J lost 0 bases; unmatched junction nucleotides: 5. CDR3 length: 16 amino acids. Germline assignment: CDR1 SGHNT and CDR2 YYREEE (reference sequence). CDR3 DNA sequence: TGTGCCAGCAGCTTCACTAGCGGGGACCTCTCCTACGAGCAGTACTTC. Translation: CASSFTSGDLSYEQYF.

This clone was observed once. V is TRBV5-5 and J is TRBJ2-5, with a weak D call TRBD2 (5 bases). The CDR3 is 14 residues long. The V and J ends lost 3 bases and 4 bases respectively, with 13 bases between them. Germline-derived CDR1 and CDR2 are SGHKS and YYEKEE (reference sequence). This chain's CDR3 is CASSSPTGGETQYF. Written as DNA, the CDR3 is TGTGCCAGCAGCTCCCCAACTGGAGGAGAGACCCAGTACTTC.

The chain is built from TRBV27 and TRBJ1-5; TRBD1 might be the D (5 bases). The germline V gene encodes CDR1 MNHEY and CDR2 SMNVEV (reference sequence). The CDR3 is 12 amino acids. Trimming removed 4 bases at V and 7 bases at J, with 8 bases between. The CDR3 bases are TGTGCCAGCAGTTCAGGGAGGCAGCCCCAGCATTTT. Translation: CASSSGRQPQHF.

The chain links TRBV6-1 to TRBJ1-5, with D maybe TRBD1 (6 bases). The CDR3 covers 15 residues. Germline V gene data show CDR1 as MNHNS and CDR2 as SASEGT. The ends were cut back, 0 bases at V and 2 bases at J, with 8 bases in the middle. The CDR3 reads CASSEAPGGNQPQHF. The CDR3 DNA reads as TGTGCCAGCAGTGAAGCCCCAGGGGGCAATCAGCCCCAGCATTTT.